This T cell receptor (beta chain) was found in a study of shared clonotypes between healthy human individuals (TCRdb year 2020). Study-wide context: The cohort included a few men and a couple of women between 18 and 49 years of age. For each donor, three plates each were used for CD4 naive and CD4 memory, two plates were used for CD8 naive, and one plate was used for CD8 memory. To estimate repertoire size and how much clonotype sharing occurs between individuals, the study deeply sequenced the blood TCR repertoires of roughly 5 healthy adults. To increase sequencing depth and limit assay-specific biases, different laboratories used diverse techniques to prepare libraries and sequence TCR repertoires. Per donor, leukapheresis produced somewhere between about 0.9 and 9.5 billion PBMCs.

CD8 naive samples consisted of CD45RO-negative cells that were positively selected for CCR7, yielding a CD45RA+CCR7+ population without TemRA cells. The donors were healthy, HIV-negative adults with no recently reported acute infections or vaccinations. Every donor was a Caucasian adult residing in Nashville, Tennessee, USA. Blood was obtained by leukapheresis, after which PBMCs were separated by Ficoll-Histopaque density gradient centrifugation and cryopreserved in liquid nitrogen vapor phase. Analytical flow cytometry was used to check the purity and quantity of each magnetically sorted T cell population. From each sorted fraction, genomic DNA was isolated and quantified by UV absorbance on a Nanodrop 2000c. What the research found in general, with its limitations: Sampling was limited to blood, and TCR repertoires in tissue likely differ from TCR repertoires in blood. Pairwise subsampling indicated that sequencing depth was expected to affect the degree of clonotype sharing among donors. Higher generation probabilities were observed for clonotypes shared by all four sorted-subset donors than for non-shared clonotypes. Rarefaction of sorted-subset datasets indicated incomplete sequencing despite the large sequencing depth. Larger estimated clonotype richness was generally found for naive subsets than for memory subsets. The small number of donors limited the genetic and exposure-history diversity represented. When a handful of donors were compared, the shared fraction of clonotypes was about 5.5% for naive CD4, 3% to 4% for naive CD8, more than 2% for memory CD4, and around 0.37% for memory CD8.

Using the deep immunoSEQ assay, multiplex PCR amplified TCR CDR3 regions from genomic DNA. Genomic DNA extracted from each cell subset was distributed evenly over all wells of several immunoSEQ 96-well plates, and each plate served as one replicate. For sorted subsets, each replicate PCR was loaded with 200 to 250 ng genomic DNA, equivalent to about 30,000 T cell genomes. Purified libraries were quantified with a Qubit 3.0 fluorometer, sized on a Bioanalyzer 2100, and re-quantified with the KAPA Library Quantification kit. Every immunoSEQ 96-well plate was sequenced on a separate single-read 150-cycle Illumina NextSeq 550 flow cell. The authors' pipeline ran thus. Because only junctional sequences without quality scores were contained in the immunoSEQ output, filtering matching that applied to full-length reads could not be performed. Sequences were annotated with PyIR, a Python wrapper for IgBLAST v1.9, using IMGT germline references to assign V/J genes and CDR3. Reads were filtered out if the reads had weak V/J assignments (E-value above 1e-6), no CDR3, stop codons, out-of-frame junctions, or ambiguous translated residues. V3J clonotypes were defined by identical inferred V gene, J gene, and CDR3 amino acid sequence. To compute the percentage overlap between repertoires, the number of shared unique clonotypes was divided by the size of the smaller repertoire. Repertoire richness was assessed with RTK rarefaction, the Chao1 estimator, and Recon v2.1 estimates of unobserved clonotypes. OLGA was used to compute generation probabilities for all TCRbeta clonotypes that the gDNA method yielded from a few donors. TCRdb took over this immuneACCESS table, retaining in-frame rearrangements with V and J assigned. Such tables are incomplete; in checked studies, under half of the missing clones stem from an unresolved V gene, and the remainder is unexplained. Clone size and the V and J calls come from that table; the DNA yielded D and trimming. The sample includes 800,000 to 950,000 clones, with around 96% observed a single time. Around 0.25% of the sample is held by the ten biggest clonotypes.

Points on this clone: It has no known antigen specificity. No much larger clonotype is one base removed from it; base qualities were not supplied.

CDR1 and CDR2, per the germline V gene, are MNHNS and SASEGT. Measured from the cysteine to the phenylalanine, the CDR3 is 15 residues long. Here the CDR3 DNA is all that survives: 45 bases in frame from base 1. V and J lose 1 base and 4 bases, and a span of 11 bases separates them. The sequence was obtained from a man aged 25-45 years in good health. Here the chain combines TRBV6-1 and TRBJ1-5; tentative D gene TRBD1, with 5 bases matching. Sequencing was performed on naive CD8+ T cells sorted from blood. The cell subset or site tag for this specimen amounts to: CD45RA+CCR7+. In nucleotide form, the sequence is TGTGCCAGCAGTGAAGGCTGGTGGGGGAATCAGCCCCAGCATTTT. The translation is CASSEGWWGNQPQHF.